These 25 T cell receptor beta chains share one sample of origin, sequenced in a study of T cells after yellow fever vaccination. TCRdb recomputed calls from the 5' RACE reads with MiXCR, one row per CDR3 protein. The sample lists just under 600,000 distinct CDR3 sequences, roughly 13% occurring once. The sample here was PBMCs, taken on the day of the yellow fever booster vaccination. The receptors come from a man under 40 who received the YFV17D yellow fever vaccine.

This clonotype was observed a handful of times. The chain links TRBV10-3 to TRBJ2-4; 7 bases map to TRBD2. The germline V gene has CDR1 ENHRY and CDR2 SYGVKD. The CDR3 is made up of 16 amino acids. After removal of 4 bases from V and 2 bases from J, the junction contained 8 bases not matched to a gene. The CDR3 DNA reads TGTGCCATCAGTGGATCGGCGGGAGTGCCCAAAAACATTCAGTACTTC. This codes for CAISGSAGVPKNIQYF.

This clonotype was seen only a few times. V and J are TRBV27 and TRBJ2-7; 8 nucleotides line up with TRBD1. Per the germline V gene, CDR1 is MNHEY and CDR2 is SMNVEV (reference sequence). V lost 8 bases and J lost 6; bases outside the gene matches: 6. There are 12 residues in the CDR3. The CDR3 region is CASLDRAGEQYF. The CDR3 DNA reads TGTGCCAGCTTGGACAGGGCCGGCGAGCAGTACTTC.

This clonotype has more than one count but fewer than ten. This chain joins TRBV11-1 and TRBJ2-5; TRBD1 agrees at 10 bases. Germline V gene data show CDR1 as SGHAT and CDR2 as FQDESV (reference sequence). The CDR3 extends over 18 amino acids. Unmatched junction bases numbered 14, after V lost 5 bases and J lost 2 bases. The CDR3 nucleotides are TGTGCCAGCAGCCTGTCCATCGCCGGGACAGGGGCTCAAGAGACCCAGTACTTC. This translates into CASSLSIAGTGAQETQYF.

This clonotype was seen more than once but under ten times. The DNA for the CDR3 is TGTGCCAGCAGCTTAGCAGGGGTATCCGACTACAATGAGCAGTTCTTC. Amino acids: CASSLAGVSDYNEQFF. The chain is built from TRBV7-2 and TRBJ2-1; tentatively, D is TRBD1 (5 bases). V shed 0 bases and J shed 3 bases, with 12 bases lying between them. The germline V gene encodes CDR1 SGHTA and CDR2 FQGNSA. The CDR3 sequence is 16 residues long.

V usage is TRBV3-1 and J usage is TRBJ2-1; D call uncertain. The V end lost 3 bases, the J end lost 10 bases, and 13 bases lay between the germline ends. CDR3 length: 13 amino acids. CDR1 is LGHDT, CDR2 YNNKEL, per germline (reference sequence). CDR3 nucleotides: TGTGCCAGCAGCCATTGGGTCCCGGCGGAGCAGTTCTTC. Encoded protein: CASSHWVPAEQFF.

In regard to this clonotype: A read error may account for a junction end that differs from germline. The CDR3: CASSKETRDRAYNEQFF. Here the CDR3 DNA reads TGTGCCAGCAGCAAAGAGACCCGGGACAGGGCATACAATGAGCAGTTCTTC. This rearrangement joins TRBV3-1 to TRBJ2-1; 9 bases line up with TRBD1. Germline CDR1 is LGHDT and CDR2 is YNNKEL (reference sequence). This CDR3 spans 17 amino acids.

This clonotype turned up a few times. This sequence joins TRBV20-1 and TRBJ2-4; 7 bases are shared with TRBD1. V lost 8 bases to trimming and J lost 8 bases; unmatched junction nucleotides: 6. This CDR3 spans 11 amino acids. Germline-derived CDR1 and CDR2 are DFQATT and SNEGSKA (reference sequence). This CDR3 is CSPGQGDIQYF. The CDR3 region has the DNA TGCAGTCCCGGCCAGGGGGACATTCAGTACTTC.

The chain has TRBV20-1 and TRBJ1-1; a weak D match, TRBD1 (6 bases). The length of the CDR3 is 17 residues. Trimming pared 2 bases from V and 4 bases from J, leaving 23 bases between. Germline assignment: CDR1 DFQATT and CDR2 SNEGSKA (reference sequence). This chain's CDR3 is CSARSGGQRMRGTEAFF. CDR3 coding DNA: TGCAGTGCTAGATCTGGGGGGCAAAGAATGCGTGGCACTGAAGCTTTCTTT.

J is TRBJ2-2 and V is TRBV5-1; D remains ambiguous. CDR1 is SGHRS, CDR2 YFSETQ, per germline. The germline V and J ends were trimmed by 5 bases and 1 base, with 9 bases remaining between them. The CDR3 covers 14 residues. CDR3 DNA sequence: TGCGCCAGCAGTACACCTAGGAACACCGGGGAGCTGTTTTTT. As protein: CASSTPRNTGELFF.

The DNA of the CDR3 is TGTGCCAGCAGCCAAGAGTGGACTAGCGGGAGATACGAGCAGTTCTTC. This translates into CASSQEWTSGRYEQFF. The chain recombines TRBV4-2 with TRBJ2-1; 13 nucleotides line up with TRBD2. The ends lost 0 bases at V and 10 bases at J; junction bases unmatched: 6. Germline CDR1 is LGHNA and CDR2 is YNFKEQ. The length of the CDR3 is 16 residues.

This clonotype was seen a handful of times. In DNA, the CDR3 is TGTGCCACCAGCAGAGATCCCCTCAGGGGAGAGACCCAGTACTTC. This sequence encodes CATSRDPLRGETQYF. The rearrangement uses TRBV15 and TRBJ2-5; possibly TRBD1 for D (6 bases). This CDR3 has 15 residues. The V and J ends lost 0 bases and 4 bases respectively, with 12 bases between them. CDR1 is LNHNV and CDR2 is YYDKDF in the germline V gene (reference sequence).

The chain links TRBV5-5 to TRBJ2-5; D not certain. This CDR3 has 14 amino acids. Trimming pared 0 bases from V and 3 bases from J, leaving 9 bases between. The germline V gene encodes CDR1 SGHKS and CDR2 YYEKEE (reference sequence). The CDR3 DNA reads TGTGCCAGCAGCTTGGATGGTGGGAAAGAGACCCAGTACTTC. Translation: CASSLDGGKETQYF. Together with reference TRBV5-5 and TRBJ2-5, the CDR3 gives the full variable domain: DAGVTQSPTHLIKTRGQQVTLRCSPISGHKSVSWYQQVLGQGPQFIFQYYEKEERGRGNFPDRFSARQFPNYSSELNVNALLLGDSALYLCASSLDGGKETQYFGPGTRLLVL.

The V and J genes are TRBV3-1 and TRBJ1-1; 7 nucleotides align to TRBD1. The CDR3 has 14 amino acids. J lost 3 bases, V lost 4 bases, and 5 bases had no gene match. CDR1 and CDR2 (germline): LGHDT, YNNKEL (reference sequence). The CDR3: CASSLQGVHTEAFF. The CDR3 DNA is TGTGCCAGCAGCCTCCAGGGGGTTCACACTGAAGCTTTCTTT.

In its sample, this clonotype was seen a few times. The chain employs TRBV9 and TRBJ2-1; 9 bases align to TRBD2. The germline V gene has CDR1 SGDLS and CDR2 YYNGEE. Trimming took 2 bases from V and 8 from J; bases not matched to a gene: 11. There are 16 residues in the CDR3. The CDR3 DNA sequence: TGTGCCAGCAGCGTGGGGGCGGGAGGGTTTAGCTATGAGCAGTTCTTC. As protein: CASSVGAGGFSYEQFF.

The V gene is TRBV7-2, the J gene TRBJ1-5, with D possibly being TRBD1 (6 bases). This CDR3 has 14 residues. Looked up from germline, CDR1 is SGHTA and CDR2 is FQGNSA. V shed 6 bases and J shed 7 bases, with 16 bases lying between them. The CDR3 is CASSLQGISQPQHF. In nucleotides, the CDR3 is TGTGCCAGCAGTTTACAGGGAATAAGCCAGCCCCAGCATTTT. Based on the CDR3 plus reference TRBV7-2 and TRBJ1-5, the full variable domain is GAGVSQSPSNKVTEKGKDVELRCDPISGHTALYWYRQSLGQGLEFLIYFQGNSAPDKSGLPSDRFSAERTGGSVSTLTIQRTQQEDSAVYLCASSLQGISQPQHFGDGTRLSIL.

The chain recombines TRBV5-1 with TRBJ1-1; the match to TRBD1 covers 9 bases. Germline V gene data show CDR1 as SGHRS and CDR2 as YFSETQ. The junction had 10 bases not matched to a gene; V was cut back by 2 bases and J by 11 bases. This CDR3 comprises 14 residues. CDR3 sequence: CASSLNDGQGKAFF. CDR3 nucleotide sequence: TGCGCCAGCAGCTTAAACGACGGACAGGGGAAGGCTTTCTTT.

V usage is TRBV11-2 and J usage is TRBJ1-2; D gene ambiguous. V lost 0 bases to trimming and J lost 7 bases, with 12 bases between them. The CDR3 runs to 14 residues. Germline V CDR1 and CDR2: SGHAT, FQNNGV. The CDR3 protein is CASSLEVNSGGYTF. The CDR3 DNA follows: TGTGCCAGCAGCTTAGAGGTTAACAGCGGTGGCTACACCTTC.

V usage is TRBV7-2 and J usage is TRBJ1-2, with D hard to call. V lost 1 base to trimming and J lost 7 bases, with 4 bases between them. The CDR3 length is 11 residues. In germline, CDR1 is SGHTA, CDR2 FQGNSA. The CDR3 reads CASSLGSGYTF. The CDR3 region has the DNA TGTGCCAGCAGCTTAGGATCTGGCTACACCTTC.

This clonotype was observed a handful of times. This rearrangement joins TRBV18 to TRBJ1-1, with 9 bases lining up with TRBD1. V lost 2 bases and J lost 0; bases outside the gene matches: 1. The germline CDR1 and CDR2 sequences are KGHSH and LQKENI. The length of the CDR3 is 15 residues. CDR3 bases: TGTGCCAGCTCACCAGGGACAGGGATGAACACTGAAGCTTTCTTT. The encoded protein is CASSPGTGMNTEAFF.

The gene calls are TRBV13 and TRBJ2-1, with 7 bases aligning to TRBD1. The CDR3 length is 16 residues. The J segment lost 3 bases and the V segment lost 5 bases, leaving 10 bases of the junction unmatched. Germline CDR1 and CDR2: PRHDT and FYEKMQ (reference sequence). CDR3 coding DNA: TGTGCCAGCAGCCCACTCAGGGGGTCCCTCTACAATGAGCAGTTCTTC. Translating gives CASSPLRGSLYNEQFF.

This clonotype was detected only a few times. The CDR3 sequence is CATSRDRSGGIPEQFF. The CDR3 DNA follows: TGTGCCACCAGCAGAGATCGTTCCGGGGGGATCCCTGAGCAGTTCTTC. The rearrangement joins TRBV15 to TRBJ2-1, with 7 positions matching TRBD2. This CDR3 region has 16 residues. CDR1 is LNHNV, CDR2 YYDKDF, per germline (reference sequence). The J segment lost 9 bases and the V segment lost 0 bases, leaving 11 bases of the junction unmatched.

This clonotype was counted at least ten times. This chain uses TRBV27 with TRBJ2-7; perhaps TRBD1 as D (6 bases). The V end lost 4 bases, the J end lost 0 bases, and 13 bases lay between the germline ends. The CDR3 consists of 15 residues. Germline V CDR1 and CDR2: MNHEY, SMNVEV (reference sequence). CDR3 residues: CASSSDSFYSYEQYF. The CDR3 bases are TGTGCCAGCAGTTCGGACAGCTTTTACTCCTACGAGCAGTACTTC.

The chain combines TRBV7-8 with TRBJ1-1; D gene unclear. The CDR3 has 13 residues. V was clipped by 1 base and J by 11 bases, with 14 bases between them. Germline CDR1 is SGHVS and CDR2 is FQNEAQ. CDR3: CASSLVLEGGAFF. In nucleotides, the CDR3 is TGTGCCAGCAGCTTAGTCCTTGAAGGTGGGGCTTTCTTT.

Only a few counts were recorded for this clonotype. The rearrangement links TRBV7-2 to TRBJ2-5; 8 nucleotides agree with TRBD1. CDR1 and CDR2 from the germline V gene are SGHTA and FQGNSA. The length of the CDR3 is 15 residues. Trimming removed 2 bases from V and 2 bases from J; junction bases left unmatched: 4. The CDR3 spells CASSLSQGAQETQYF. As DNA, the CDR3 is TGTGCCAGCAGCTTATCGCAGGGGGCTCAAGAGACCCAGTACTTC. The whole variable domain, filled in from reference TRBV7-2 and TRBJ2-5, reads GAGVSQSPSNKVTEKGKDVELRCDPISGHTALYWYRQSLGQGLEFLIYFQGNSAPDKSGLPSDRFSAERTGGSVSTLTIQRTQQEDSAVYLCASSLSQGAQETQYFGPGTRLLVL.

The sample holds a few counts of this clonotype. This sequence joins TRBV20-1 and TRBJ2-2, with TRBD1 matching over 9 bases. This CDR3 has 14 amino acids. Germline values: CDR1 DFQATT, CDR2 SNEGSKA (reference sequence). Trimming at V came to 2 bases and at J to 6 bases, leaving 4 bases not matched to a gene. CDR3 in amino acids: CSARTGTGPGELFF. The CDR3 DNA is TGCAGTGCTAGAACCGGGACAGGGCCCGGGGAGCTGTTTTTT.